This T cell receptor (beta chain) appears in the sequencing data of a study of metastatic and nonmetastatic thyroid tumors. The CDR3 spans 12 residues. No treatment of any kind had been given to any patient before thyroid surgery. TCRdb re-clonotyped the PCR reads through MiXCR. Of about 33,000 clones listed, roughly 19% were seen once; the top ten hold 9.5% to 15%. This clone was found many times. Compared with germline, one end of the junction differs, possibly owing to a read error. The chain joins TRBV12-3 or TRBV12-4 to TRBJ1-2; D is possibly TRBD1 (6 bases). This TCR was sampled from a male donor with papillary thyroid cancer or a benign thyroid nodule (not recorded which). Some clones in this sample may be carry-over from other donors' samples. The sample was blood. The CDR3 sequence is CASSLNYRDTSF. The CDR3 DNA reads TGTGCCAGCAGTTTAAATTATCGGGACACATCTTTC.